One sample yielded the 26 T cell receptor beta chains listed below, sequenced in a study of metastatic and nonmetastatic thyroid tumors. No treatment of any kind had been given to any patient before thyroid surgery. TCRdb reprocessed the PCR reads using MiXCR. The profile shows about 13,000 clones, 28% of them singletons. Source material: tumor tissue. The receptors come from a female donor with papillary thyroid cancer or a benign thyroid nodule (not recorded which). Some clones in this sample may be carry-over from other donors' samples.

This chain connects TRBV7-9 to TRBJ1-2; D not resolved. The CDR3 loop spans 15 amino acids. Trimming stripped 2 bases from V and 5 bases from J, with 15 bases between. Germline V gene sequence: CDR1 SEHNR, CDR2 FQNEAQ (reference sequence). The chain's CDR3 is CASSLMGSRTYGYTF. CDR3 coding DNA: TGTGCCAGCAGCTTAATGGGGTCACGAACGTATGGCTACACCTTC.

This clone is termed medium-sized. V gene TRBV5-1 combines with J gene TRBJ1-1; weak D call: TRBD1 (6 bases). Trimming cost V 6 bases and J 7 bases, with 16 bases left between them. CDR1 SGHRS and CDR2 YFSETQ come from the germline V gene. The CDR3 runs to 13 residues. Here the CDR3 reads CASNNRVGGEAFF. CDR3 DNA: TGCGCCAGCAACAACAGGGTGGGAGGTGAAGCTTTCTTT.

The chain combines TRBV4-2 with TRBJ2-7; 8 nucleotides line up with TRBD2. The germline CDR1 and CDR2 sequences are LGHNA and YNFKEQ. The trim removed 4 bases at V and 5 bases at J, leaving 13 bases unmatched. CDR3 size: 16 residues. Here the CDR3 DNA reads TGTGCCAGCAGCCGGGCGGCGGGAGGTTTTGGCGACGAGCAGTACTTC. This sequence encodes CASSRAAGGFGDEQYF.

This clone is medium-sized (0.01 to 0.1%) within its sample. This chain connects TRBV20-1 to TRBJ2-7; D possibly matches TRBD1 or TRBD2 (6 bases each). The V end lost 8 bases, the J end lost 0 bases, and 23 bases lay between the germline ends. The CDR3 consists of 16 residues. Germline lookup yields CDR1 DFQATT and CDR2 SNEGSKA (reference sequence). The CDR3 nucleotides are TGCAGTACATTACCTCTAGGGGGGCACCCCTCCTACGAGCAGTACTTC. Its translation is CSTLPLGGHPSYEQYF.

This clone was recorded many times. This chain uses TRBV4-1 with TRBJ1-3, with 8 bases identical to TRBD1. V shed 1 base and J 6 bases; nucleotides not matched to a gene: 8. Germline V gives CDR1 MGHRA, CDR2 YSYEKL. This CDR3 is built from 16 residues. The chain's CDR3 is CASSQASTGGKNTIYF. The DNA for the CDR3 is TGCGCCAGCAGCCAAGCTAGCACAGGGGGGAAAAACACCATATATTTT.

This clone is labeled medium-sized. The genes are TRBV6-1 and TRBJ2-7; D not resolved. The CDR3 is made up of 11 amino acids. Germline-derived CDR1 and CDR2 are MNHNS and SASEGT. Trimming cost V 4 bases and J 3 bases, with 4 bases left between them. The CDR3 is CASSVFYEQYF. The CDR3 DNA follows: TGTGCCAGCAGTGTCTTCTACGAGCAGTACTTC.

This clone turned up a few times. This chain connects TRBV6-1 to TRBJ1-1; 7 bases align to TRBD1. Germline CDR1 is MNHNS and CDR2 is SASEGT. Trimming removed 6 bases from V and 3 bases from J; junction bases left unmatched: 7. The CDR3 spans 14 residues. The CDR3 loop is CASRRQGGYTEAFF. DNA of the CDR3: TGTGCCAGCAGGAGACAGGGAGGGTACACTGAAGCTTTCTTT.

This clone was detected many times. The chain is built from TRBV12-3 or TRBV12-4 and TRBJ2-5; D not certain. The ends were cut back, 2 bases at V and 5 bases at J, with 9 bases in the middle. The CDR3 has 13 residues. CDR3 sequence reads: CASSLFTYETQYF. The CDR3 nucleotides are TGTGCCAGCAGTTTATTTACCTACGAGACCCAGTACTTC.

The CDR3, as DNA: TGTGCCAGCAGCCAAGTGGGGTGGGGGATCAGGGCTTTCTTT. This encodes CASSQVGWGIRAFF. The V call is TRBV14, the J call TRBJ1-1; D might be TRBD1 (5 bases). This CDR3 is built from 14 residues. The V end lost 1 base, the J end lost 11 bases, and 17 bases lay between the germline ends. Germline CDR1 and CDR2: SGHDN and FVKESK.

Of note for this clone: One end of the junction is discordant with germline, which a read error may explain. V usage is TRBV11-2 and J usage is TRBJ2-7, with D possibly being TRBD1 (7 bases). This CDR3 spans 17 amino acids. Germline assignment: CDR1 SGHAT and CDR2 FQNNGV. The CDR3 nucleotides read TGTTCCAGCAGCTTCCTCTTCGGAGCAGGGGGAGGTGACGAGCAGTACTTC. Translated, it gives CSSSFLFGAGGGDEQYF.

A few counts support this clone. This chain uses TRBV6-1 with TRBJ2-1; 9 positions match TRBD2. The CDR3 runs to 16 residues. Germline values: CDR1 MNHNS, CDR2 SASEGT. The trim removed 3 bases at V and 5 bases at J, leaving 8 bases unmatched. CDR3 DNA sequence: TGTGCCAGCAGTGATGGGGGGGCTAGCGGGAACAATGAGCAGTTCTTC. The encoded protein is CASSDGGASGNNEQFF.

This clone occurred a few times. The V gene is TRBV3-1, the J gene TRBJ2-3; D may be TRBD1 (6 bases). Germline V CDR1 and CDR2: LGHDT, YNNKEL (reference sequence). This CDR3 region has 15 residues. V lost 3 bases, J lost 0 bases, and 10 bases lay in between. The CDR3 is CASSHTGLSTDTQYF. The CDR3 coding sequence is TGTGCCAGCAGCCACACAGGGCTCAGCACAGATACGCAGTATTTT.

In this sample, this clone is medium-sized. The genes are TRBV19 and TRBJ2-7; D is ambiguous. The CDR3 is 14 residues long. V was cut by 3 bases and J by 2 bases, with 11 bases left in between. Germline CDR1 LNHDA, CDR2 SQIVND (reference sequence). The CDR3 DNA sequence: TGTGCCAGTAGTATCAAGCCGCCACCCTACGAGCAGTACTTC. Translated, it gives CASSIKPPPYEQYF.

This clone has ten or more counts. The rearrangement joins TRBV13 to TRBJ2-1; weak D call: TRBD1 (5 bases). The CDR3 length is 16 residues. Germline V gene sequence: CDR1 PRHDT, CDR2 FYEKMQ (reference sequence). Trimming pared 2 bases from V and 5 bases from J, leaving 16 bases between. CDR3: CASSLYSRVGNNEQFF. The CDR3 DNA is TGTGCCAGCAGCTTATACAGCAGGGTTGGGAACAATGAGCAGTTCTTC.

The table lists this clone with many counts. V and J are TRBV5-1 and TRBJ2-3, with D perhaps matching TRBD1 (5 bases). In germline, CDR1 is SGHRS, CDR2 YFSETQ. The CDR3 loop spans 14 amino acids. V was clipped by 4 bases and J by 2 bases, with 11 bases between them. The chain's CDR3 is CASSEDRYTDTQYF. The DNA for the CDR3 is TGCGCCAGCAGCGAAGACAGATACACAGATACGCAGTATTTT. The whole variable domain, filled in from reference TRBV5-1 and TRBJ2-3, reads KAGVTQTPRYLIKTRGQQVTLSCSPISGHRSVSWYQQTPGQGLQFLFEYFSETQRNKGNFPGRFSGRQFSNSRSEMNVSTLELGDSALYLCASSEDRYTDTQYFGPGTRLTVL.

This clone occurred many times. The rearrangement links TRBV20-1 to TRBJ1-2; D is unresolved. The germline CDR1 and CDR2 sequences are DFQATT and SNEGSKA (reference sequence). Trimming cost V 5 bases and J 4 bases, with 17 bases left between them. The CDR3 is 14 amino acids. CDR3 in amino acids: CSALENQKTYGYTF. Here the CDR3 DNA reads TGCAGTGCTCTAGAAAATCAGAAGACCTATGGCTACACCTTC.

This clone was seen at least ten times. The chain links TRBV2 to TRBJ2-7; D is perhaps TRBD1 (5 bases). In germline, CDR1 is SNHLY, CDR2 FYNNEI. The CDR3 is made up of 12 amino acids. V dropped 11 bases and J dropped 7 bases, with 18 bases sitting between them. DNA for the CDR3: TGTGCCGGACGCCCAGACAGTGGAGAGCAGTACTTC. This encodes CAGRPDSGEQYF.

This clone was observed many times. V is TRBV6-1 and J is TRBJ1-5, with no clear D. The CDR3 consists of 14 residues. Germline V CDR1 and CDR2: MNHNS, SASEGT. With 6 bases removed from V and 0 bases from J, the gap between germline ends came to 9 bases. As DNA, the CDR3 is TGTGCCAGCAGGGGGATTTATAGCAATCAGCCCCAGCATTTT. Encoded protein: CASRGIYSNQPQHF.

The rearrangement joins TRBV7-8 to TRBJ1-3; 10 bases are shared with TRBD1. V lost 6 bases to trimming and J lost 4 bases; unmatched junction nucleotides: 9. This CDR3 is 16 amino acids long. Per the germline V gene, CDR1 is SGHVS and CDR2 is FQNEAQ. CDR3 protein: CASRVTTGQGGNTIYF. The CDR3 DNA reads as TGTGCCAGCAGAGTTACAACGGGACAGGGGGGAAACACCATATATTTT.

This clone was counted many times. The chain combines TRBV20-1 with TRBJ2-7, with 9 bases lining up with TRBD1. The J segment lost 1 base and the V segment lost 6 bases, leaving 7 bases of the junction unmatched. This CDR3 has 14 amino acids. CDR1 and CDR2 (germline): DFQATT, SNEGSKA (reference sequence). The CDR3 region is CSAEGQGLSYEQYF. DNA of the CDR3: TGCAGTGCAGAAGGACAGGGGTTATCCTACGAGCAGTACTTC.

Notes on this clone: The junction and the germline gene differ at one end; a read error may be behind it. This chain uses TRBV20-1 with TRBJ2-2; 7 bases align to TRBD2. The CDR3 totals 16 residues. Germline loops: CDR1 DFQATT, CDR2 SNEGSKA (reference sequence). CDR3 in DNA: TGCAGTTCTAGGGCTAGCGGTAGGTCGAACACCGGGGAGCTGTTTTTT. Translated, it gives CSSRASGRSNTGELFF.

This clone was picked up many times. The chain recombines TRBV27 with TRBJ2-1, with D uncertain. Trimming took 4 bases from V and 4 from J, leaving 5 bases between them. Germline V gene sequence: CDR1 MNHEY, CDR2 SMNVEV (reference sequence). This CDR3 spans 12 amino acids. This CDR3 is CASSSRYNEQFF. The CDR3 coding sequence is TGTGCCAGCAGTTCCCGTTACAATGAGCAGTTCTTC.

This clone has just a few counts. A read error is possible here, since a much larger clone lies one base away. The chain uses TRBV11-2 and TRBJ2-1; 7 positions match TRBD2. Germline CDR1 reads SGHAT; CDR2 reads FQNNGV. The length of the CDR3 is 15 residues. V shed 2 bases, J shed 5 bases, and the junction held 6 bases outside the gene matches. The CDR3 nucleotides read TGTGCCAGCAGCTTATGGCCAGGGAGGGACAATGAGCAGTTCTTC. It encodes CASSLWPGRDNEQFF.

Only a few counts were recorded for this clone. A much larger clone lies one base from this, so it may be a read error. The chain recombines TRBV2 with TRBJ1-4, with D perhaps TRBD1 (6 bases). The CDR3 is made up of 13 amino acids. CDR1 is SNHLY, CDR2 FYNNEI, per germline. Trimming took 8 bases from V and 7 from J, leaving 14 bases between them. The CDR3 is CASRQVAGEKLFF. As DNA, the CDR3 is TGTGCCAGCCGACAGGTGGCCGGTGAAAAACTGTTTTTT.

Worth noting for this clone: One end of the junction is discordant with germline, which a read error may explain. This chain joins TRBV28 and TRBJ1-2; D is possibly TRBD1 (6 bases). The germline V gene encodes CDR1 MDHEN and CDR2 SYDVKM. This CDR3 comprises 15 residues. DNA for the CDR3: TGTGCCAGCAGCCTCGGGACATCGCGGACTGGTGGCTGCACCTTC. It translates to CASSLGTSRTGGCTF.

This clone was detected ten times or more. CDR3 DNA: TGTGCCAGCAGTTTGGGACTAGAGTTTCATACGCAGTATTTT. Translated, it gives CASSLGLEFHTQYF. The chain employs TRBV12-3 or TRBV12-4 and TRBJ2-3; 8 positions match TRBD2. The CDR3 loop spans 14 amino acids. Trimming took 3 bases from V and 7 from J; bases not matched to a gene: 6.